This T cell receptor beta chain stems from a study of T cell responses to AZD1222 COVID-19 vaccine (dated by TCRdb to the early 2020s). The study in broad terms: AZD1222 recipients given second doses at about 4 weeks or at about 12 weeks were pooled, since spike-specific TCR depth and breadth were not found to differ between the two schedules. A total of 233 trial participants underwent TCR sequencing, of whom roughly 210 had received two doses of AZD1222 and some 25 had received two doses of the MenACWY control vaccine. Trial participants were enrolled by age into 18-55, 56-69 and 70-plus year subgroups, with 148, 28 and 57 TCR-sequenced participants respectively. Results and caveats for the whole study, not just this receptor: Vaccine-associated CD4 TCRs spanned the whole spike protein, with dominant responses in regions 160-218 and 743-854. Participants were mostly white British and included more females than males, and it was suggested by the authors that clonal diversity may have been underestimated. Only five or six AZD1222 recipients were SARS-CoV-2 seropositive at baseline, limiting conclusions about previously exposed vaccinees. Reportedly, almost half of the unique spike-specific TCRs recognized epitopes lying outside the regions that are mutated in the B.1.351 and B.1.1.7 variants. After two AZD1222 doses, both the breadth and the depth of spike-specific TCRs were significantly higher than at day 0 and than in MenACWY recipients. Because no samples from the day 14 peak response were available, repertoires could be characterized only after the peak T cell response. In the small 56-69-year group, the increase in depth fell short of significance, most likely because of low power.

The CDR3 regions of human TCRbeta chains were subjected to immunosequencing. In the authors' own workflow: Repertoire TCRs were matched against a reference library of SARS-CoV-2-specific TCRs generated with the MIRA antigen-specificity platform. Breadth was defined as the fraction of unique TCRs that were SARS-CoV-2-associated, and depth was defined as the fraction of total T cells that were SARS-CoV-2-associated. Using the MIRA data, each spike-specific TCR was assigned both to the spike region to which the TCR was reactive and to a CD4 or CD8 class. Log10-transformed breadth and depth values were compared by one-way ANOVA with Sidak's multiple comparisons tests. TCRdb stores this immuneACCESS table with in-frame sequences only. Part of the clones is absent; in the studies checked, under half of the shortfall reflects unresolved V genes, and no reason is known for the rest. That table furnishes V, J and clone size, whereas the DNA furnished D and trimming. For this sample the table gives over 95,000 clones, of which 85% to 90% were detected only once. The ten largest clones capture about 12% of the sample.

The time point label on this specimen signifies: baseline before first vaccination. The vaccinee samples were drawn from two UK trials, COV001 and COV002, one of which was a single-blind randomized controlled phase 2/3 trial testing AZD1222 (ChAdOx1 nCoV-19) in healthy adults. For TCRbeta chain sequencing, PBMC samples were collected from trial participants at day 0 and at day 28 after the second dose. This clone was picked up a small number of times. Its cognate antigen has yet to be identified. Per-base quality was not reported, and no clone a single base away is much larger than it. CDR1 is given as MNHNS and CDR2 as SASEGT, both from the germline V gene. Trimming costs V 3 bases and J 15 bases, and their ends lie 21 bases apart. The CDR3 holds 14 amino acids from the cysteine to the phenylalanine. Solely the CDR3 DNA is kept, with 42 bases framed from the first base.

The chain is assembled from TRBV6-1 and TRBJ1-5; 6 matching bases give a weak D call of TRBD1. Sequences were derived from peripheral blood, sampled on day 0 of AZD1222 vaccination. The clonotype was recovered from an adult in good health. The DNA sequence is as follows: TGTGCCAGCAGTGAGAGTGCAAGGACAGTTTCAAGGCATTTT. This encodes CASSESARTVSRHF.